This TCR beta chain was identified during a study of siplizumab effects on memory and regulatory T cells. Points from the study as a whole: Siplizumab cultures yielded proliferating Tregs whose suppressive function was not confirmed. Only a minor fraction of alloreactive clones mapped to unstimulated subsets. Siplizumab conditions gave an average of about 62% Treg-derived mappable alloreactive CD4+ clones, versus about 30% for controls.

About 100,000 TCR templates per sample were assayed. The method was immunoSEQ multiplex PCR; TCRdb's version includes in-frame clones alone and lacks a portion of them. The sample holds around 100,000 clones, 92% seen once. V lost 7 bases to trimming and J lost 8 bases; unmatched junction nucleotides: 8. Germline loops: CDR1 SQVTM, CDR2 ANQGSEA. This CDR3 is 13 amino acids long. Regarding this clone: Its target is not known.

The sequenced sample was Tregs sorted from blood. This rearrangement joins TRBV29-1 to TRBJ1-4, with TRBD1 matching 9 bases. The origin of this receptor is a human donor in good health. CDR3 DNA sequence: TGCAGCGGCCTACAGGGGGCGGGGGAAAAACTGTTTTTT. Protein product: CSGLQGAGEKLFF.